Listed below are T cell receptor beta chains from one sample, sequenced in a study of beta chain features in type 1 diabetes. Data came from immunoSEQ multiplex PCR; TCRdb stores just in-frame clones and leaves some out. Seen here are roughly 370,000 clones, about 15% observed once, and the top ten hold approximately 0.035%. The specimen was naive CD4+ T cells from blood. Receptors originate from a man younger than 40 in good health. The CDR3 runs from the conserved cysteine through the conserved F or W. Each record gives: clone size, V gene, J gene, D gene, CDR3 protein, CDR3 DNA. A D gene is named only where the DNA matches it firmly. The size of a clone is reported for some rows only, either as once, few or many, or as a class for expanded clones.

few	TRBV6-1	TRBJ2-3	.	CASRTSSTDTQYF	TGTGCCAGCAGGACTTCGAGCACAGATACGCAGTATTTT
few	TRBV29-1	TRBJ2-2	.	CSVGNLAQGTGELFF	TGCAGCGTGGGGAACCTCGCTCAGGGAACCGGGGAGCTGTTTTTT
.	TRBV19	TRBJ1-2	.	CASSFERGHDYGYTF	TGTGCCAGTAGTTTTGAGCGGGGTCACGACTATGGCTACACCTTC
.	TRBV4-3	TRBJ1-2	TRBD1	CASSRSRDRAFGYTF	TGCGCCAGCAGCCGCTCCCGGGACAGGGCGTTTGGCTACACCTTC
.	TRBV10-2	TRBJ1-2	.	CASSLQGNYGYTF	TGCGCCAGCAGTCTCCAGGGTAACTATGGCTACACCTTC
.	TRBV19	TRBJ2-7	TRBD1	CASSRQGRSSYEQYF	TGTGCCAGTAGTAGACAGGGAAGGAGCTCCTACGAGCAGTACTTC
few	TRBV5-4	TRBJ2-7	.	CASSRDPSYEQYF	TGTGCCAGCAGCCGCGATCCCTCCTACGAGCAGTACTTC
few	TRBV6-6	TRBJ2-5	TRBD1	CASSAPGQGETQYF	TGTGCCAGCAGTGCCCCGGGACAGGGGGAGACCCAGTACTTC
few	TRBV5-4	TRBJ1-1	.	CASSLPDRGATEAFF	TGTGCCAGCAGCTTGCCAGACCGGGGTGCCACTGAAGCTTTCTTT
few	TRBV5-1	TRBJ1-1	.	CASSLGMNTEAFF	TGCGCCAGCAGCTTAGGGATGAACACTGAAGCTTTCTTT
.	TRBV11-3	TRBJ2-5	TRBD2	CASSHSTSGRSETQYF	TGTGCCAGCAGCCACTCGACTAGCGGGAGATCAGAGACCCAGTACTTC
few	TRBV4-2	TRBJ2-3	.	CASSQDLARDTAVF	TGTGCCAGCAGCCAAGATCTAGCCCGGGACACAGCCGTATTT
few	TRBV7-2	TRBJ2-3	TRBD2	CASSLGPTSDTAQYF	TGTGCCAGCAGCTTAGGACCTACTAGCGACACTGCGCAGTATTTT
once	TRBV29-1	TRBJ1-2	.	CSGTTQGTNYGYTF	TGCAGCGGGACGACACAGGGAACTAACTATGGCTACACCTTC
.	TRBV7-3	TRBJ2-1	TRBD2	CASSPASGRFGEQFF	TGTGCCAGCAGTCCCGCCAGCGGGAGGTTCGGGGAGCAGTTCTTC
few	TRBV7-2	TRBJ2-4	TRBD2	CASSSVGLAVAKNIQYF	TGTGCCAGCAGCTCTGTAGGGCTAGCGGTAGCCAAAAACATTCAGTACTTC
few	TRBV11-3	TRBJ2-3	.	CASSGWGPSTDTQYF	TGTGCCAGCAGCGGCTGGGGGCCGAGCACAGATACGCAGTATTTT